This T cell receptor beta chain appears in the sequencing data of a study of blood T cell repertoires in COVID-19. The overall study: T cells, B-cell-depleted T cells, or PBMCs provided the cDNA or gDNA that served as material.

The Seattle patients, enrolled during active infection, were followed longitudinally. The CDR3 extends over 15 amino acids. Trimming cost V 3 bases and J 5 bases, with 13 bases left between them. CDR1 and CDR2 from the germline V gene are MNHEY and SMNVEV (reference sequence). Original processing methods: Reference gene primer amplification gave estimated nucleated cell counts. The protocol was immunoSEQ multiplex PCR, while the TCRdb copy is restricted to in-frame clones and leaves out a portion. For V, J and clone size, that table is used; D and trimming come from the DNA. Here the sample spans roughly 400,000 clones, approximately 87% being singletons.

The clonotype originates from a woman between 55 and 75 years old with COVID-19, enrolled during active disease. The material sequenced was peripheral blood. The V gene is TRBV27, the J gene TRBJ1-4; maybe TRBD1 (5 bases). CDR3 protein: CASSLQGPGNEKLFF. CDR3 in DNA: TGTGCCAGCAGTTTGCAGGGCCCAGGCAATGAAAAACTGTTTTTT.